This TCR beta chain was sequenced in a study of blood T cell repertoires in COVID-19. Study summary: Sites in the United States, Italy and Spain provided acute and convalescent COVID-19 samples. T cells, B-cell-depleted T cells, or PBMCs provided the cDNA or gDNA that served as material.

Sequencing was performed with immunoSEQ multiplex PCR; in TCRdb, only in-frame clones are kept and a portion is missing. This sample has 60,000 to 70,000 clones; 74% occur once, and the top ten carry 28%. CDR1 and CDR2 from the germline V gene are MDHEN and SYDVKM. The V gene lost 5 bases and the J gene lost 8 bases, with 15 bases spanning the gap. The CDR3 is made up of 13 amino acids. This sequence originates from an elderly woman with acute or convalescent COVID-19. The rearrangement uses TRBV28 and TRBJ1-2; tentatively, D is TRBD1 (5 bases). The sequenced sample was peripheral blood. The CDR3 bases are TGTGCCAGCAGTGAGAGCAGGGAGGGCGGCTACACCTTC. Its translation: CASSESREGGYTF.